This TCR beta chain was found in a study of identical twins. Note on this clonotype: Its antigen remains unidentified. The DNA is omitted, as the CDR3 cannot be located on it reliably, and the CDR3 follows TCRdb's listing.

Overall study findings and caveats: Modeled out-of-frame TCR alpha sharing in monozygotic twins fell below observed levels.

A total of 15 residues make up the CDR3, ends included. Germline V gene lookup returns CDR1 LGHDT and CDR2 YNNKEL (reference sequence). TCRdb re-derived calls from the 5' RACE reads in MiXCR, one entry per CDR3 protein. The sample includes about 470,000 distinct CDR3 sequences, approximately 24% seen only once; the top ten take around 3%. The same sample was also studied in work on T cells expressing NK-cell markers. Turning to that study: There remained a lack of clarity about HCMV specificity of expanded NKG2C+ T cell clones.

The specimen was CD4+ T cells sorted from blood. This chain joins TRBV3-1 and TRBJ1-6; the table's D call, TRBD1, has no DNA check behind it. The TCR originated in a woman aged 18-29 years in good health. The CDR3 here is CASSQVWAHGTAFHF.